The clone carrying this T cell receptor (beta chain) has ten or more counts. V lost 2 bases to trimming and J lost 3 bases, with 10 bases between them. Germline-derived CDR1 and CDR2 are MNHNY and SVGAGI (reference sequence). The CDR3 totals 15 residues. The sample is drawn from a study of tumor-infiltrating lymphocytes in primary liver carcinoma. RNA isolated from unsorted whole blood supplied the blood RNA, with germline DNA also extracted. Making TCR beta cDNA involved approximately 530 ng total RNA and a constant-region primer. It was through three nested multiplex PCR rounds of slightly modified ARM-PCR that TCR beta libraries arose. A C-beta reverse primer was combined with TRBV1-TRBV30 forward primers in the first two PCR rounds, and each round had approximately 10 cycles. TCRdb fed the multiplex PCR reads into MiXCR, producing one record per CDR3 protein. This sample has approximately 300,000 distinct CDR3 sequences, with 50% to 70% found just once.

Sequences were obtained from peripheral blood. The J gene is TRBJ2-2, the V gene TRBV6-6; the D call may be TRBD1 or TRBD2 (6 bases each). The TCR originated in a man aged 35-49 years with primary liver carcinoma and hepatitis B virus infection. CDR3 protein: CASSYRGDYTGELFF. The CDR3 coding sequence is TGTGCCAGCAGTTACAGGGGGGACTACACCGGGGAGCTGTTTTTT.